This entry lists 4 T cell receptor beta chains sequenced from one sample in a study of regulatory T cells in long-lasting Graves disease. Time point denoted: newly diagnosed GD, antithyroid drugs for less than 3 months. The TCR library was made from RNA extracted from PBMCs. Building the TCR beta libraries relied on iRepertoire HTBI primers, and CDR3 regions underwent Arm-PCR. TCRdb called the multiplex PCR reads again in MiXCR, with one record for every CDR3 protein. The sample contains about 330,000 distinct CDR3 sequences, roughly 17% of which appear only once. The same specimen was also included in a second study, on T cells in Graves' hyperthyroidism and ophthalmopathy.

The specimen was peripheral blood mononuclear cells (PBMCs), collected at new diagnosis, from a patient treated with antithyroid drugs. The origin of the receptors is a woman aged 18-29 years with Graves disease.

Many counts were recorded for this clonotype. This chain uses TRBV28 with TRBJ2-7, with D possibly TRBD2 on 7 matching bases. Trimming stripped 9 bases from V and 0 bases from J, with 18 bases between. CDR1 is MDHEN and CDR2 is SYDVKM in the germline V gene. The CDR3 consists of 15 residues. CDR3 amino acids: CASKRGGEISYEQYF. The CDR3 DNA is TGTGCCAGTAAGAGGGGGGGCGAGATCTCCTACGAGCAGTACTTC.

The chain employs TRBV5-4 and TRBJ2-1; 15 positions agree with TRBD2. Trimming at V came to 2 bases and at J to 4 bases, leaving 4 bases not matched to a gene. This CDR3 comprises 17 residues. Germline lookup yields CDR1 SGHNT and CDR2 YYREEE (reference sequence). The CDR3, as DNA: TGTGCCAGCAGCTTTGGACTAGCGGGGGGGCGGTACAATGAGCAGTTCTTC. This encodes CASSFGLAGGRYNEQFF.

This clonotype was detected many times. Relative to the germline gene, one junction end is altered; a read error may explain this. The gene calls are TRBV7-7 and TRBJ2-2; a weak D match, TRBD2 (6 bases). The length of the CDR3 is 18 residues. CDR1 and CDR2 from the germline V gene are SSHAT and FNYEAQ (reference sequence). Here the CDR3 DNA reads TGTGCTAGCAGCCGCACCCCAGCGTTCGGGGGACCGACCGGGGAGCTGTTTTTT. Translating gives CASSRTPAFGGPTGELFF.

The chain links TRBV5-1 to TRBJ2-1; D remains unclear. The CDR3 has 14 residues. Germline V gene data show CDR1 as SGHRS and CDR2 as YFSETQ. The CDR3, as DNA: TGCGCTAGCCGTCAGATGCAGGTAGACAATGAGCAGTTCTTC. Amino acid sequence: CASRQMQVDNEQFF.